A selection of T cell receptor beta chains follows, all from one sample in a study of T cell repertoires in cytomegalovirus infection. MiXCR, run by TCRdb on the reads, gives a single entry per CDR3 protein. The data hold hundreds of thousands of distinct CDR3 sequences, with 30% to 35% observed a single time. No antigen has been identified for these receptors. This specimen was cultured PBMCs, taken from culture after CMV antigen stimulation. These receptors all come from a human donor in good health (CMV status not recorded). Some clones in this sample may be carry-over from other donors' samples. Both conserved end residues are part of each CDR3. D genes are given only for firm matches. Clone sizes are given selectively: once, few, many, or a class where the clone is expanded.

>TRBD2|-|TRBV15|TRBJ2-7
TGTGCCACCAGCGGAAGGACTAGCGGGAGCCACGAGCAGTACTTC
CATSGRTSGSHEQYF
>-|few|TRBV20-1|TRBJ2-5
TGCAGTGCTCCCCTGGGATTCGAGACCCAGTACTTC
CSAPLGFETQYF
>TRBD2|-|TRBV7-8|TRBJ2-1
TGTGCCAGCAGCTTAGGTCGGGTAGCGGGGTACAATGAGCAGTTCTTC
CASSLGRVAGYNEQFF
>TRBD2|few|TRBV6-1|TRBJ2-3
TGTGCCAGCCGGAGGGGACTAGCGGGAGAGGACACGCAGTATTTT
CASRRGLAGEDTQYF
>-|-|TRBV30|TRBJ1-1
TGTGCCTGGAGCCAAGGGGCTTTGAACACTGAAGCTTTCTTT
CAWSQGALNTEAFF
>-|-|TRBV4-1|TRBJ1-1
TGCGCCAGCAGCCAAGTTCGGACGGTAATGAACACTGAAGCTTTCTTT
CASSQVRTVMNTEAFF
>-|few|TRBV7-2|TRBJ1-3
TGTGCCAGCAGCTTACAGGGTTTGCACACCATATATTTT
CASSLQGLHTIYF
>-|-|TRBV10-3|TRBJ2-3
TGTGCCATCAGTGATGGGGAGTGGGGCACGCAGTATTTT
CAISDGEWGTQYF
>-|-|TRBV7-8|TRBJ2-3
TGTGCCAGCAGCCTATGGGGACTGACAGATACGCAGTATTTT
CASSLWGLTDTQYF
>TRBD1|few|TRBV7-9|TRBJ2-7
TGTGCCAGCAGCCTCGTGACAGGGACCTACGAGCAGTACTTC
CASSLVTGTYEQYF
>-|-|TRBV7-9|TRBJ2-1
TGTGCCAGCAGCTTTCAGGACGTAAATGAGCAGTTCTTC
CASSFQDVNEQFF
>-|-|TRBV7-2|TRBJ2-7
TGTGCCAGCAGCTTAGGCGGGACAGTATCCTTCGGGCAGTACTTC
CASSLGGTVSFGQYF
>-|-|TRBV11-2|TRBJ2-2
TGTGCCAGCAGCTTGGGACGGGTGGGGGAGCTGTTTTTT
CASSLGRVGELFF
>TRBD1|few|TRBV12-3/TRBV12-4|TRBJ1-1
TGTGCCAGCAGTTTGACAGGGGCGATGAACACTGAAGCTTTCTTT
CASSLTGAMNTEAFF
>-|-|TRBV19|TRBJ2-7
TGTGCCAGTAGTCCTGGGGGGACAGCGGGGTACGAGCAGTACTTC
CASSPGGTAGYEQYF
>TRBD1|-|TRBV29-1|TRBJ1-1
TGCAGCGTAACCCGACAGGGATTAGGAGGAACTGAAGCTTTCTTT
CSVTRQGLGGTEAFF
>TRBD1|many|TRBV27|TRBJ2-4
TGTGCCAGCAGTCAGACAGGACAGGGGAACAACATTCAGTACTTC
CASSQTGQGNNIQYF
>-|-|TRBV19|TRBJ1-5
TGTGGGTGGGGGCAGAGTAATCAGCCCCAGCATTTT
CGWGQSNQPQHF
>TRBD2|few|TRBV4-1|TRBJ2-7
TGCGTGGCTAGCGGCATGATATACGAGCAGTACTTC
CVASGMIYEQYF
>-|-|TRBV20-1|TRBJ1-5
TGCAGTGCTAGAGGACAAAATCAGCCCCAGCATTTT
CSARGQNQPQHF
>-|few|TRBV15|TRBJ2-7
TGTGCCACCAGCAAAACGGGACTCAACTACGAGCAGTACTTC
CATSKTGLNYEQYF
>-|-|TRBV12-3/TRBV12-4|TRBJ2-5
TGTGCCAGCAGTTTAAGGGCTAAAGAGACCCAGTACTTC
CASSLRAKETQYF
>TRBD2|few|TRBV28|TRBJ2-3
TGTGCCAGCAGACCCGGCGGGAGCCCAGATACGCAGTATTTT
CASRPGGSPDTQYF
>-|-|TRBV20-1|TRBJ1-5
TGCAGTGCTAGAGTGACAGTCTCAGATCAGCCCCAGCATTTT
CSARVTVSDQPQHF
>-|-|TRBV19|TRBJ1-4
TGTGCCAGTAGTGGGACACTGGGAAGTGAAAAACTGTTTTTT
CASSGTLGSEKLFF
>-|few|TRBV6-2/TRBV6-3|TRBJ2-4
TGTGCCAGCAGGATGAAATTGCTAGCCAAAAACATTCAGTACTTC
CASRMKLLAKNIQYF
>TRBD2|-|TRBV5-4|TRBJ2-2
TGTGCCAGCAGCACCCCTAGCGGGAGGGCAACCTCTAACACCGGGGAGCTGTTTTTT
CASSTPSGRATSNTGELFF
>-|few|TRBV7-6|TRBJ2-2
TGTGCCAGCAGCTTATCCACAGGCGGGACCACCGGGGAGCTGTTTTTT
CASSLSTGGTTGELFF
>-|-|TRBV11-3|TRBJ2-2
TGTGCCAGCAGCTTGGGGGGACAGCTCACCGGGGAGCTGTTTTTT
CASSLGGQLTGELFF
>TRBD2|-|TRBV6-6|TRBJ2-2
TGTGCCAGCAGTTACTCGACAGCGGGAGGTGGGACCGGGGAGCTGTTTTTT
CASSYSTAGGGTGELFF
>TRBD2|few|TRBV5-5|TRBJ2-2
TGTGCCAGCAGCTTGGCCCCGGGACTAGGCACCGGGGAGCTGTTTTTT
CASSLAPGLGTGELFF
>-|many|TRBV7-9|TRBJ2-2
TGTGCCAGCAGCGCGTCTCTAGCGTTCACCGGGGAGCTGTTTTTT
CASSASLAFTGELFF
>-|many|TRBV7-2|TRBJ1-2
TGTGCCAGCAGCCCCGGACAGTATAGCGGTGACTATGGCTACACCTTC
CASSPGQYSGDYGYTF
>TRBD1|few|TRBV7-6|TRBJ2-5
TGTGCCAGCAGCTTAATGACAGGGGGGGAGGACCAGTACTTC
CASSLMTGGEDQYF
>-|-|TRBV12-5|TRBJ2-2
TGTGCTAGTGGTTTGGGCTCCAGCGCTACGGAGCTGTTTTTT
CASGLGSSATELFF
>TRBD1|-|TRBV5-6|TRBJ2-6
TGTGCCAGCAGCTTGGGAGGGGGCGCTGGGGCCAACGTCCTGACTTTC
CASSLGGGAGANVLTF
>-|once|TRBV27|TRBJ2-1
TGTGCCAGCACTGAGCCAACCTACAATGAGCAGTTCTTC
CASTEPTYNEQFF
>-|-|TRBV6-1|TRBJ1-5
TGTGCCAGCAGGGCGGACGGGGGCGGCCAGCCCCAGCATTTT
CASRADGGGQPQHF
>TRBD1|-|TRBV20-1|TRBJ2-2
TGCAGTGCTAGCGGTTGGGACAGGGCGAACACCGGGGAGCTGTTTTTT
CSASGWDRANTGELFF
>-|many|TRBV7-2|TRBJ1-2
TGTGCCAGCAGCTTACGACGCTCAAGGATCTATGGCTACACCTTC
CASSLRRSRIYGYTF
>TRBD1|once|TRBV10-3|TRBJ1-1
TGTGCCATCAGTGAGCCTGGGACAGGGACGAACACTGAAGCTTTCTTT
CAISEPGTGTNTEAFF
>-|few|TRBV19|TRBJ1-1
TGTGCCAGTGGTGGCAGGCGCATCGGGACTGAAGCTTTCTTT
CASGGRRIGTEAFF
>-|-|TRBV7-6|TRBJ2-3
TGTGCCAGCAGTCCGATAGGAGGGAAAAGCACAGATACGCAGTATTTT
CASSPIGGKSTDTQYF
>TRBD2|-|TRBV4-1|TRBJ2-7
TGCGCCAGCAGCCAAGAGGGAGGGTACACCTACGAGCAGTACTTC
CASSQEGGYTYEQYF
>TRBD2|many|TRBV5-4|TRBJ2-3
TGTGCCAGCAGCTTGGTACTAGCGGGAGTCGAAGATACGCAGTATTTT
CASSLVLAGVEDTQYF
>TRBD2|few|TRBV7-2|TRBJ2-5
TGTGCCAGCAGCCGGACTAGCGGGAGGGGTGGAGGGGAGACCCAGTACTTC
CASSRTSGRGGGETQYF
>-|-|TRBV5-1|TRBJ2-7
TGCGCCAGCAGTCCCAGTAACTCCTACGAGCAGTACTTC
CASSPSNSYEQYF
>-|-|TRBV25-1|TRBJ2-7
TGTGCCAGCAGTGAATGGGGGGTGGGGGAGCAGTACTTC
CASSEWGVGEQYF
>-|few|TRBV7-9|TRBJ2-1
TGTGCCAGCAGCTTCGGGGTAGCGGACAATGAGCAGTTCTTC
CASSFGVADNEQFF
>-|many|TRBV12-3/TRBV12-4|TRBJ2-1
TGTGCCAGCAGCCCTGGGACGTACAATGAGCAGTTCTTC
CASSPGTYNEQFF
>-|few|TRBV7-2|TRBJ2-7
TGTGCCAGCAGCTTAGCCCCGCTGGGGACCTCATCCTACGAGCAGTACTTC
CASSLAPLGTSSYEQYF
>-|-|TRBV20-1|TRBJ2-3
TGCAGTGCTAGGTCGAACAGGGAAGGGCAGTATTTT
CSARSNREGQYF
>-|few|TRBV7-2|TRBJ1-4
TGTGCCAGCAGAAGGGTGGGGAGTAGTGAAAAACTGTTTTTT
CASRRVGSSEKLFF
>TRBD2|few|TRBV7-2|TRBJ2-5
TGTGCCAGCAGCTTAGCCCCCCCGGGACTAGCGGGAGAGACCCAGTACTTC
CASSLAPPGLAGETQYF
>-|-|TRBV5-4|TRBJ1-3
TGTGCCAGCAGCGAGGATGGCAGGGGAAACACCATATATTTT
CASSEDGRGNTIYF
>-|few|TRBV7-3|TRBJ1-1
TGTGCCAGCAGGCCAGGGTGGGGCACTGAAGCTTTCTTT
CASRPGWGTEAFF
>TRBD1|few|TRBV2|TRBJ1-6
TGTGCCAGCAAGGCCCGGGACAGGGGTATGGGTTCACCCCTCCACTTT
CASKARDRGMGSPLHF
>-|-|TRBV15|TRBJ2-2
TGTGCCACCAGCAGAGATAAAGGTACCGGGGAGCTGTTTTTT
CATSRDKGTGELFF
>TRBD1|few|TRBV12-5|TRBJ2-7
TGTGCTAGTGGTTCGACGGAGGGACAGGGGGCCGGCGAGCAGTACTTC
CASGSTEGQGAGEQYF